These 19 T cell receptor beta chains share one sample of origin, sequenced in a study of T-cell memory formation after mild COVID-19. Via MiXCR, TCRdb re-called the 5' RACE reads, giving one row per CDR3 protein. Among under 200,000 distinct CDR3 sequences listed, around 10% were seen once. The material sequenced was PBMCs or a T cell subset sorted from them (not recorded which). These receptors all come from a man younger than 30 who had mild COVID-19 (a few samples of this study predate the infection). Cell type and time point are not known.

CDR3: CSARQGPGELFF. CDR3 nucleotide sequence: TGCAGTGCCCGACAGGGCCCCGGGGAGCTGTTTTTT. The chain combines TRBV20-1 with TRBJ2-2, with TRBD1 matching over 7 bases. After removal of 6 bases from V and 6 bases from J, the junction contained 4 bases not matched to a gene. CDR3 length: 12 residues. Germline CDR1 DFQATT, CDR2 SNEGSKA (reference sequence).

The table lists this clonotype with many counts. Here the CDR3 reads CASSLGATNPGEQYF. CDR3 bases: TGTGCCAGCAGCCTGGGGGCGACGAATCCCGGCGAGCAGTACTTC. This rearrangement joins TRBV5-4 to TRBJ2-7; D is possibly TRBD1 (6 bases). This CDR3 has 15 residues. The ends were cut back, 4 bases at V and 6 bases at J, with 20 bases in the middle. CDR1 is SGHNT and CDR2 is YYREEE in the germline V gene (reference sequence).

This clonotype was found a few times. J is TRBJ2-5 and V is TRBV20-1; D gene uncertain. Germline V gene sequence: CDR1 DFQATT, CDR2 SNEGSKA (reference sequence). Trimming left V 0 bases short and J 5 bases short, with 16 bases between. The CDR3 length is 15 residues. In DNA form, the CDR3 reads TGCAGTGCTAGAGATCGCACTTCTTTCGAGGAGACCCAGTACTTC. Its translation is CSARDRTSFEETQYF.

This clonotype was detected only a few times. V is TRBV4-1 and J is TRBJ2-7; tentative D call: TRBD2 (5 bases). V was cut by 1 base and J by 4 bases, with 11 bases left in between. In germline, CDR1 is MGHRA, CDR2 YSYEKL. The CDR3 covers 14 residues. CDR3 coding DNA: TGCGCCAGCAGCCAAGTTGGTCGGACTTACGAGCAGTACTTC. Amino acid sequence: CASSQVGRTYEQYF.

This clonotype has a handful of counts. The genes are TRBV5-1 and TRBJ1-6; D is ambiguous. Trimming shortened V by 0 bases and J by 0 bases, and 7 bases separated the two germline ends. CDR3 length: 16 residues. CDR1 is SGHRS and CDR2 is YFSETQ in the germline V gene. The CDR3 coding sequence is TGCGCCAGCAGCTTGGGGGGAAACTCCTATAATTCACCCCTCCACTTT. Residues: CASSLGGNSYNSPLHF.

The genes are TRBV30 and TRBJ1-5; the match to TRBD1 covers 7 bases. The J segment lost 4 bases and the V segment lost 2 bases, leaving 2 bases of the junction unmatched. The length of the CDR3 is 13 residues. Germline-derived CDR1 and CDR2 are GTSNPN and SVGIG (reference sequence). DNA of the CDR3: TGTGCCTGGAGTTGGGACAGTAATCAGCCCCAGCATTTT. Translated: CAWSWDSNQPQHF.

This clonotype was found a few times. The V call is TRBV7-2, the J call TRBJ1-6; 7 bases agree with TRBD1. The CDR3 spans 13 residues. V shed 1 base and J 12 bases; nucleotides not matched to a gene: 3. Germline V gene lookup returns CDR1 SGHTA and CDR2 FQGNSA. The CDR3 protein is CASSLEQGLPLHF. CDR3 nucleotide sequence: TGTGCCAGCAGCTTAGAACAGGGGCTACCCCTCCACTTT.

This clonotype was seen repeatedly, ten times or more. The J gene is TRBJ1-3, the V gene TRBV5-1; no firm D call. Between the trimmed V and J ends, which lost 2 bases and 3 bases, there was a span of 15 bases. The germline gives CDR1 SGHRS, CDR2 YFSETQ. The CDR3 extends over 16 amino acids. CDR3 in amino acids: CASSLTDVEGGNTIYF. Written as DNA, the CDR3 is TGCGCCAGCAGCTTAACGGACGTCGAGGGTGGAAACACCATATATTTT.

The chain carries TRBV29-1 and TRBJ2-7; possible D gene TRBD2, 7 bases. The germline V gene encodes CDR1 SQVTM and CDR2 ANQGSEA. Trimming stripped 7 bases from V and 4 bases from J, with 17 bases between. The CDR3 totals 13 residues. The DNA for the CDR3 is TGCAGCGCGAACGAGGGGGGGTCATACGAGCAGTACTTC. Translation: CSANEGGSYEQYF.

CDR3 residues: CARRKTGQETQYF. The CDR3 region has the DNA TGTGCCCGCCGCAAGACAGGCCAAGAGACCCAGTACTTC. The chain links TRBV6-1 to TRBJ2-5; possibly TRBD1 for D (6 bases). Trimming removed 11 bases from V and 1 base from J, with 14 bases in between. The CDR3 is 13 amino acids. Germline V gene sequence: CDR1 MNHNS, CDR2 SASEGT.

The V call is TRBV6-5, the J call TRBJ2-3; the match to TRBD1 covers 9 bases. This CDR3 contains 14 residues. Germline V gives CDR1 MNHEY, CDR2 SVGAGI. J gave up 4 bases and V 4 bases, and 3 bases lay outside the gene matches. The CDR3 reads CASSFRTGADTQYF. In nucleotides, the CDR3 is TGTGCCAGCAGTTTCCGGACAGGGGCAGATACGCAGTATTTT.

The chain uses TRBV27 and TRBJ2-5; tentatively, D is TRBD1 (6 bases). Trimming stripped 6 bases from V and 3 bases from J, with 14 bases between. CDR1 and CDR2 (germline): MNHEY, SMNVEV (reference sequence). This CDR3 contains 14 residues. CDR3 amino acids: CASRGAGAKETQYF. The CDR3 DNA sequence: TGTGCCAGCAGGGGGGCTGGGGCTAAAGAGACCCAGTACTTC.

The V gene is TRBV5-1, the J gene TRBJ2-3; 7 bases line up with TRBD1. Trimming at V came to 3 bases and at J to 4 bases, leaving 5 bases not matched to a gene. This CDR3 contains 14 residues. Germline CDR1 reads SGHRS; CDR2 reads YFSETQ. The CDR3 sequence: CASSSDRPPDTQYF. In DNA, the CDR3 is TGCGCCAGCAGCTCGGACAGGCCCCCAGATACGCAGTATTTT.

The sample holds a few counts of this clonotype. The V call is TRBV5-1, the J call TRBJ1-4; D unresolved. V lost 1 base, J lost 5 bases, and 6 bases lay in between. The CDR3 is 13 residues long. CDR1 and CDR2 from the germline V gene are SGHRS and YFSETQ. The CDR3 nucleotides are TGCGCCAGCAGCTTGCGCTCAAATGAAAAACTGTTTTTT. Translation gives CASSLRSNEKLFF.

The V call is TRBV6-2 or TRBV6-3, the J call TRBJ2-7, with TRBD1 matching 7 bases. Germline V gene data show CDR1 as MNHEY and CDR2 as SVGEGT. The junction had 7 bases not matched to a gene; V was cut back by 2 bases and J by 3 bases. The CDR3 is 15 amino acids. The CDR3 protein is CASSYVTGANYEQYF. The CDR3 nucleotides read TGTGCCAGCAGTTACGTCACAGGGGCCAACTACGAGCAGTACTTC.

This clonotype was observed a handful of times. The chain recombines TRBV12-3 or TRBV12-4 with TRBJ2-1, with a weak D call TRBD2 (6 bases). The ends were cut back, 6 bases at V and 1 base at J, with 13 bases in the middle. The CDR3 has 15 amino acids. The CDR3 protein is CASRAAAGSYNEQFF. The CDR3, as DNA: TGTGCCAGCAGGGCAGCGGCGGGGTCCTACAATGAGCAGTTCTTC.

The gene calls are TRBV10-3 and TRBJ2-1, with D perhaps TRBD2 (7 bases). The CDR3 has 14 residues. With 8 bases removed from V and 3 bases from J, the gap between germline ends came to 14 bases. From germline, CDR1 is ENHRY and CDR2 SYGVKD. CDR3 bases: TGTGCCATCCGGGGGGCAGCAGACTACAATGAGCAGTTCTTC. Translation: CAIRGAADYNEQFF.

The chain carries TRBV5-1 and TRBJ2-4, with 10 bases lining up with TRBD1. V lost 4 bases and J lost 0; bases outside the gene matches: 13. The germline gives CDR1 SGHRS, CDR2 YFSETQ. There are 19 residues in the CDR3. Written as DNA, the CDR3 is TGCGCCAGCAGCAACAGGGACAGGGGAAATTGGGGAGCCAAAAACATTCAGTACTTC. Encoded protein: CASSNRDRGNWGAKNIQYF.

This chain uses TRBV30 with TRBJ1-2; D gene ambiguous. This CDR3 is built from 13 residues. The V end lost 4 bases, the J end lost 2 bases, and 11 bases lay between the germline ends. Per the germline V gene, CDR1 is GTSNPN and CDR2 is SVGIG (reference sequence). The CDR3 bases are TGTGCCTGGAAGAGGCCCGGGAACTATGGCTACACCTTC. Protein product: CAWKRPGNYGYTF.